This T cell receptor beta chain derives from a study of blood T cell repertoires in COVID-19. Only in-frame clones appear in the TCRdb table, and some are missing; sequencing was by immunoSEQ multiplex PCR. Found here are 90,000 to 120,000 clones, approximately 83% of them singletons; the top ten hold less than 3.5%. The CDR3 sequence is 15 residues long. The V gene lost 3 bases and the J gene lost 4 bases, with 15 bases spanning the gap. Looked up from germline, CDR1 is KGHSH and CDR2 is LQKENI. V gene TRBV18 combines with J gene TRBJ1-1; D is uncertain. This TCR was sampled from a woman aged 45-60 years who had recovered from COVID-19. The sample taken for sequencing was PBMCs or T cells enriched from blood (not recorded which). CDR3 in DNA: TGTGCCAGCTCACCGGGGATGGAGGGTGGCACTGAAGCTTTCTTT. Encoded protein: CASSPGMEGGTEAFF.